The sequence of this TCR beta chain was determined in a study of blood T cell repertoires in COVID-19. As for the study in general: There were acute and convalescent COVID-19 samples, and they came from the United States, Italy and Spain. From T cells, B-cell-depleted T cells, or PBMCs came the material, which was cDNA or gDNA.

Produced via immunoSEQ multiplex PCR; TCRdb's table is partial and in-frame only. The repertoire holds 55,000 to 75,000 clones, with about three quarters as singletons. Material for sequencing was peripheral blood. This receptor was obtained from a human donor in a cohort sampled during active COVID-19.

CDR3 sequence (DNA): TGTGCCAGCAGCTGGAAGATCCGGGGAGCATCTGGGGCCAACGTCCTGACTTTC. This gives the protein CASSWKIRGASGANVLTF. V gene TRBV5-4 combines with J gene TRBJ2-6; D may be TRBD2 (5 bases). The CDR3 loop spans 18 amino acids. The V and J ends lost 3 bases and 1 base respectively, with 17 bases between them. Germline CDR1 is SGHNT and CDR2 is YYREEE (reference sequence).